The rows below give T cell receptor beta chains drawn from one sample of a study of OX40 agonist ivuxolimab in advanced cancers. Using immunoSEQ multiplex PCR, the repertoire was profiled, and TCRdb retains in-frame clones only, with some absent. This sample has around 90,000 clones, with more than 70% found just once. Here the sequenced sample was CD4+ or CD8+ T cells sorted from blood, taken in a trial of the OX40 agonist ivuxolimab. The receptor source for this set is an adult with an advanced solid tumor such as melanoma, head and neck, liver or kidney cancer. The CDR3 runs from the conserved cysteine through the conserved F or W.

v_call | cdr3_aa
TRBV29-1 | CSVEPGAGGAFF
TRBV28 | CASSTAKEVSTNEKLFF
TRBV7-6 | CASSLVGIGTSGSNEQFF
TRBV10-3 | CAISESGLGGSAFF
TRBV18 | CASSPWTSGRRNTGELFF
TRBV11-3 | CASSPDRVEGYTF
TRBV14 | CASSQEEHTTQYF
TRBV6-5 | CASSYSPGPQGTEAFF
TRBV2 | CASSDRDNYGYTF
TRBV6-6 | CASSSPRGRHNEQFF
TRBV5-1 | CASSYGGELFF
TRBV6-1 | CASSESQPQHF
TRBV7-2 | CASSFLGGNEQFF
TRBV7-9 | CASSYISNYGYTF
TRBV2 | CASSGHRATDTQYF
TRBV6-1 | CASSEVGSYTDTQYF
TRBV18 | CASSQSASSSGNTIYF
TRBV6-5 | CASSDLPAYEQYF
TRBV10-3 | CAINKGLAGGVDTQYF
TRBV9 | CASSVAWGGQETQYF
TRBV7-9 | CASSLGEGWRYGYTF
TRBV28 | CASSPRDMKNIQYF